This T cell receptor beta chain was identified in a study of blood T cell repertoires in COVID-19 (dated by TCRdb to the early 2020s). Context from the whole study: Collaborator samples came from the United States, Italy and Spain and covered acute and convalescent phases of COVID-19. The prospective study material was composed of cDNA or gDNA derived from T cells, B-cell-depleted T cells, or PBMCs. Subjects who had been exposed to COVID-19, were actively infected with it, or had recovered from it provided the deeply sampled blood TCRbeta repertoires that made up the dataset. The repertoires were released in a freely available public database meant as a resource for research on the immune response to SARS-CoV-2. Samples came from the ongoing ImmuneRACE study (first 160 participants) plus 1,254 subjects from 6 global collaborators. The sample metadata nearly always contained a de-identified subject ID, COVID-19 status, age in years and sex. HLA class I and class II types, where available, came from metadata supplied by the sample provider rather than from assay-based typing. Overall study results and their limits: The quantity of clinical and demographic metadata differed by source and by participant and was supplied without curation.

Each collaborating institution followed its own protocols to collect whole blood in K2EDTA tubes. For TCRbeta analysis, collaborators shipped samples as frozen whole blood, isolated PBMCs, or DNA extracted from either of those sample types. Note on this clone: It lacks a known antigen. The record has no base qualities; no much larger clone is one base away.

Unmatched junction bases come to 11, with V trimmed by 5 bases and J by 2 bases. The CDR3 runs 16 amino acids, cysteine and phenylalanine included. The read is trimmed to its CDR3 DNA, 48 bases read in frame from base 1. CDR1 and CDR2, looked up from the germline V gene (reference sequence), are LGHDT and YNNKEL. TCRbeta CDR3 regions were amplified from genomic DNA by means of the immunoSEQ Assay, a bias-controlled multiplex PCR. In the original analysis: Nucleated cell counts per sample were estimated from amplification of reference gene primers within the assay. To quantify the absolute abundance of each unique TCRbeta CDR3 rearrangement, sequence reads were collapsed and filtered. For each sample, productive Simpson clonality was calculated by taking the square root of Simpson's diversity index across productive rearrangements. TCRdb retrieved this table from immuneACCESS and kept in-frame rearrangements only. Not all clones are present; in checked studies, unresolved V genes account for under half, and no reason is known for the remainder. For V, J and clone size, that table is used; D and trimming come from the DNA. This sample has around 55,000 clones in its table, and 80% to 95% of those were observed once. The biggest ten clones account for 13% to 15% of the sample.

Material: peripheral blood. The chain is made from TRBV3-1 (or the pseudogene TRBV3-2) and TRBJ2-5, and TRBD2 matches 7 of the central bases. The source of this sequence is a human donor with active COVID-19. The donor label of this sample is uncertain. The sequenced DNA is TGTGCCAGCAGCGCCCCTCGCGGGAGTTTTCAAGAGACCCAGTACTTC. Its protein is CASSAPRGSFQETQYF.